These 21 T cell receptor beta chains originate from one sample sequenced in a study of post-analysis software for immune sequencing data. Unique molecular identifiers had been added to the TCR beta cDNA libraries. TCRdb independently ran MiXCR on the PCR reads; one entry per CDR3 protein. The sample includes almost 700,000 distinct CDR3 sequences, 59% of them seen just once. Their specific antigens are unknown. Study-level results: Five TRBV segments occurring more often in patients than controls included TRBV5-6, TRBV5-1 and TRBV20-1.

Sequenced input: blood. The receptors here all came from a girl aged 2-9 years with multiple sclerosis.

The V gene is TRBV6-2 or TRBV6-3, the J gene TRBJ2-1; 7 nucleotides match TRBD1. Looked up from germline, CDR1 is MNHEY and CDR2 is SVGEGT. CDR3 length equals 16 residues. Trimming at V came to 0 bases and at J to 4 bases, leaving 6 bases not matched to a gene. As DNA, the CDR3 is TGTGCCAGCAGTTACTCGACAGGGCTTTGGTACAATGAGCAGTTCTTC. This codes for CASSYSTGLWYNEQFF.

This clonotype was detected only a few times. The chain joins TRBV5-1 to TRBJ2-7, with a possible D match to TRBD2 (5 bases). The germline CDR1 and CDR2 sequences are SGHRS and YFSETQ. This CDR3 contains 13 residues. V shed 6 bases and J shed 2 bases, with 12 bases lying between them. This CDR3 reads CASISEAPYEQYF. Here the CDR3 DNA reads TGCGCCAGCATCTCGGAGGCCCCCTACGAGCAGTACTTC.

This chain connects TRBV7-8 to TRBJ2-1; 8 bases agree with TRBD2. Germline-derived CDR1 and CDR2 are SGHVS and FQNEAQ. The CDR3 length is 15 residues. J lost 6 bases, V lost 5 bases, and 9 bases had no gene match. The DNA of the CDR3 is TGTGCCAGCAGCCCGAACTCCGGGACTAGCAATGAGCAGTTCTTC. Translated, it gives CASSPNSGTSNEQFF.

The rearrangement joins TRBV27 to TRBJ1-1; no firm D call. The germline V gene has CDR1 MNHEY and CDR2 SMNVEV (reference sequence). V was pared by 5 bases and J by 1 base, with 14 bases between. This CDR3 spans 15 amino acids. The DNA for the CDR3 is TGTGCCAGCAGTCCATGGACGGGGTCGAACACTGAAGCTTTCTTT. As protein: CASSPWTGSNTEAFF.

The rearrangement links TRBV25-1 to TRBJ2-7; 7 bases match TRBD1. Germline V CDR1 and CDR2: MGHDK, SYGVNS. The CDR3 is 14 amino acids. V lost 5 bases and J lost 3; bases outside the gene matches: 7. The CDR3 bases are TGTGCCAGCAGTATCCGGGACAGCTACTACGAGCAGTACTTC. Its translation is CASSIRDSYYEQYF.

Only one count was recorded for this clonotype. The chain couples TRBV6-5 to TRBJ1-3; the D is unclear. Germline CDR1 and CDR2: MNHEY and SVGAGI. V was pared by 0 bases and J by 8 bases, with 14 bases between. The CDR3 is 15 residues long. CDR3 sequence (DNA): TGTGCCAGCAGTTACTCGTCACAGTCGGACCACACCATATATTTT. Translating it yields CASSYSSQSDHTIYF.

V gene TRBV2 combines with J gene TRBJ2-1; TRBD1 aligns across 8 bases. V lost 5 bases to trimming and J lost 13 bases; unmatched junction nucleotides: 10. Germline CDR1 SNHLY, CDR2 FYNNEI. The CDR3 contains 13 residues. This CDR3 is CASSSGGPETQFF. In DNA, the CDR3 is TGTGCCAGCAGTTCAGGGGGCCCAGAGACCCAGTTCTTC.

The V and J genes are TRBV24-1 and TRBJ2-1, with 12 bases lining up with TRBD2. The germline gives CDR1 KGHDR, CDR2 SFDVKD. The ends lost 2 bases at V and 1 base at J; junction bases unmatched: 5. This CDR3 comprises 18 residues. CDR3 protein: CATSDSQTSGRSYNEQFF. CDR3 coding DNA: TGTGCCACCAGTGATTCCCAGACTAGCGGGAGATCCTACAATGAGCAGTTCTTC.

The chain employs TRBV20-1 and TRBJ2-3; TRBD2 might be the D (5 bases). V was pared by 6 bases and J by 6 bases, with 13 bases between. Looked up from germline, CDR1 is DFQATT and CDR2 is SNEGSKA (reference sequence). There are 12 residues in the CDR3. In DNA form, the CDR3 reads TGCAGTGCCCCCCGGCCGGGGGATACGCAGTATTTT. This encodes CSAPRPGDTQYF.

The chain couples TRBV7-9 to TRBJ2-4, with 14 bases lining up with TRBD2. The DNA matches TRBJ2-7 better at its end, which makes the J call doubtful. The CDR3 runs to 17 residues. From germline, CDR1 is SEHNR and CDR2 FQNEAQ (reference sequence). The CDR3 protein is CASSSYAGTSGRYEQYF. The CDR3 DNA is TGTGCCAGCAGCTCCTATGCCGGGACTAGCGGGAGATACGAGCAGTACTTC.

There are a few counts of this clonotype. The chain couples TRBV24-1 to TRBJ2-5; D call uncertain. Looked up from germline, CDR1 is KGHDR and CDR2 is SFDVKD. CDR3 length equals 11 residues. Trimming cost V 7 bases and J 5 bases, with 7 bases left between them. The CDR3 region is CATSLDETQYF. The CDR3 nucleotides read TGTGCCACCAGCCTAGATGAGACCCAGTACTTC.

V usage is TRBV2 and J usage is TRBJ2-3, with 7 bases fitting TRBD2. Per the germline V gene, CDR1 is SNHLY and CDR2 is FYNNEI. The CDR3 covers 15 residues. With 2 bases clipped from V and 2 bases from J, the junction kept 4 bases outside the gene matches. The DNA for the CDR3 is TGTGCCAGCAGTGAAAGCCTAGCGGACACAGATACGCAGTATTTT. Translation gives CASSESLADTDTQYF.

V is TRBV29-1 and J is TRBJ2-3; 9 bases agree with TRBD2. CDR3 length: 14 amino acids. Germline trimming cut 4 bases from V and 1 base from J; bases unmatched to any gene: 3. Per the germline V gene, CDR1 is SQVTM and CDR2 is ANQGSEA. DNA for the CDR3: TGCAGCGTTGGTAGGACTAGCGGCACAGATACGCAGTATTTT. Translation gives CSVGRTSGTDTQYF.

The chain carries TRBV5-4 and TRBJ2-1, with 9 positions matching TRBD2. Germline lookup yields CDR1 SGHNT and CDR2 YYREEE (reference sequence). The junction had 5 bases not matched to a gene; V was cut back by 2 bases and J by 5 bases. The CDR3 runs 15 residues. Here the CDR3 reads CASSFVAGDHNEQFF. The CDR3 nucleotides are TGTGCCAGCAGCTTCGTAGCGGGAGATCACAATGAGCAGTTCTTC.

This clonotype is a singleton in its sample. The rearrangement joins TRBV7-9 to TRBJ2-5; maybe TRBD1 (5 bases). Germline V gene sequence: CDR1 SEHNR, CDR2 FQNEAQ (reference sequence). There are 12 residues in the CDR3. Trimming shortened V by 7 bases and J by 4 bases, and 10 bases separated the two germline ends. The CDR3, as DNA: TGTGCCAGCACCCAAAGGGGAGAGACCCAGTACTTC. Translation: CASTQRGETQYF.

The V and J genes are TRBV2 and TRBJ2-5; tentative D call: TRBD2 (5 bases). Trimming left V 7 bases short and J 0 bases short, with 9 bases between. This CDR3 is built from 13 residues. Germline-derived CDR1 and CDR2 are SNHLY and FYNNEI. The CDR3 sequence is CASKTGYQETQYF. CDR3 DNA: TGTGCCAGCAAGACGGGGTACCAAGAGACCCAGTACTTC.

The chain couples TRBV4-3 to TRBJ1-1; 7 bases fit TRBD1. After removal of 3 bases from V and 5 bases from J, the junction contained 12 bases not matched to a gene. This CDR3 is 16 amino acids long. Germline V lookup: CDR1 LGHNA, CDR2 YSLEER. In DNA, the CDR3 is TGCGCCAGCAGCCAGATCGATTATAGGGGGCAAACTGAAGCTTTCTTT. Translating it yields CASSQIDYRGQTEAFF.

V is TRBV29-1 and J is TRBJ1-2; possibly TRBD1 for D (6 bases). The CDR3 is made up of 12 amino acids. In germline, CDR1 is SQVTM, CDR2 ANQGSEA. Trimming removed 3 bases at V and 6 bases at J, with 11 bases between. CDR3 amino acids: CSVDMGADGYTF. As DNA, the CDR3 is TGCAGCGTTGATATGGGGGCGGATGGCTACACCTTC.

This chain uses TRBV6-6 with TRBJ2-6; D is unresolved. This CDR3 has 16 residues. Germline assignment: CDR1 MNHNY and CDR2 SVGAGI (reference sequence). V gave up 8 bases and J gave up 3 bases, with 17 bases separating them. In nucleotides, the CDR3 is TGTGCCAGCCTCGACATGTGGCGAAGTGGGGCCAACGTCCTGACTTTC. Its protein is CASLDMWRSGANVLTF.

Only a few counts were recorded for this clonotype. The CDR3 region is CASSFRLAGGSEQFF. DNA for the CDR3: TGTGCCAGCAGCTTCCGACTAGCGGGGGGGAGTGAGCAGTTCTTC. This chain uses TRBV7-9 with TRBJ2-1; 14 positions match TRBD2. Trimming cost V 3 bases and J 9 bases; bases outside gene matches: 4. The length of the CDR3 is 15 residues. The V gene's germline CDR1 is SEHNR and CDR2 FQNEAQ (reference sequence).

The chain joins TRBV6-5 to TRBJ2-5; D is perhaps TRBD1 or TRBD2 (5 bases each). The germline gives CDR1 MNHEY, CDR2 SVGAGI. The CDR3 loop spans 16 amino acids. Trimming removed 0 bases from V and 11 bases from J, with 22 bases in between. DNA of the CDR3: TGTGCCAGCAGTTACTCACCCGGGATTGGGACGAGAGAGCAGTACTTC. This translates into CASSYSPGIGTREQYF.